Listed below are T cell receptor beta chains from one sample, sequenced in a study of Ad26.COV2.S vaccination and SARS-CoV-2 variants. Some clones are missing from TCRdb's copy, which holds only in-frame ones; the method was immunoSEQ multiplex PCR. The sample lists nearly 400,000 clones; approximately 90% were seen once. The starting material was peripheral blood, obtained in a trial of Ad26.COV2.S vaccine versus placebo. Receptor source: a person between 18 and 65 years old who received the Ad26.COV2.S COVID-19 vaccine or a placebo. The conserved cysteine and the conserved F or W are not part of the CDR3 here.

v_call	j_call	cdr3_aa
TRBV11-2	TRBJ2-7	ASRTESGGREQY
TRBV10-2	TRBJ1-2	ASSECRGQGDPNYGYT
TRBV6-5	TRBJ2-7	ASSYSKGVSYEQY
TRBV29-1	TRBJ1-2	SAPQRVDGYT
TRBV30	TRBJ1-1	AWSGGSHRGLSELNTEAF
TRBV19	TRBJ2-5	ASSISGRASETQY
TRBV28	TRBJ2-5	ASSFGSGRVETQY
TRBV3-1/TRBV3-2	TRBJ1-1	ASSPQGANTEAF
TRBV28	TRBJ2-1	ASSPFESAGSSYNEQF
TRBV9	TRBJ2-4	ASSLGTGSNIQY
TRBV12-3/TRBV12-4	TRBJ1-1	ASSFAPGMAF
TRBV19	TRBJ2-2	ASSIRGGTGELF
TRBV24-1	TRBJ1-2	ATRGIGDGYT
TRBV5-6	TRBJ2-7	ASSLGGTSSYEQY
TRBV3-1/TRBV3-2	TRBJ2-2	ASSPLGVTGELF
TRBV5-1	TRBJ2-3	ASSSSGDTQY
TRBV10-3	TRBJ2-3	AIKDSGRGTDTQY
TRBV3-1/TRBV3-2	TRBJ2-3	ASSPTHTTDTQY
TRBV19	TRBJ1-5	ASSLGRDRGFFYNQPQH
TRBV28	TRBJ1-6	ASSSGTDNSPLH
TRBV30	TRBJ1-1	AWERGTVEAF
TRBV30	TRBJ1-3	AWRQEGRGTGNTIY
TRBV18	TRBJ2-5	ASSPHRGETQY
TRBV6-2/TRBV6-3	TRBJ2-1	ASSRAGGAYNEQF
TRBV6-5	TRBJ1-1	ASSYRRGYTEAF
TRBV29-1	TRBJ2-5	SVCVPPSYQPSQETQY
TRBV6-1	TRBJ1-1	ASSETANTEAF
TRBV4-2	TRBJ2-6	ASSQSGANVLT
TRBV4-3	TRBJ1-1	ASSGTIVGDTEAF
TRBV4-3	TRBJ2-3	ASSQAGLRADTQY
TRBV10-2	TRBJ1-1	ASSEVLNTEAF
TRBV30	TRBJ1-6	AWSLLGTNSPLH
TRBV9	TRBJ2-5	ASSKVGETQY
TRBV28	TRBJ2-7	ASSLGQSYEQY
TRBV28	TRBJ1-1	ASSRGGRMNTEAF
TRBV28	TRBJ2-1	ASRVGGTYNEQF
TRBV7-9	TRBJ2-1	ASSFPGGVYNEQF
TRBV28	TRBJ2-1	ASRGIRNNEQF
TRBV19	TRBJ1-5	ASSPDRDQPQH
TRBV10-3	TRBJ2-5	AISEGQQETQY
TRBV5-4	TRBJ1-6	ASSLARGNSPLH
TRBV11-2	TRBJ1-1	ASSAGTTLEAF
TRBV28	TRBJ2-7	ASSTPGDRSPYEQY
TRBV12-3/TRBV12-4	TRBJ2-7	ASSLAAPRQQY
TRBV7-9	TRBJ2-1	ASSYPADEQF
TRBV6-5	TRBJ1-6	ASSYSSTSPLH
TRBV6-5	TRBJ1-5	ASSRQGGVQPQH
TRBV7-8	TRBJ1-2	ASSFPGQGGTYGYT
TRBV5-5	TRBJ2-7	ASSLSYQAAHEQY
TRBV4-2	TRBJ1-1	ASSQTSGHRGEAF
TRBV12-3/TRBV12-4	TRBJ1-2	ASSPQGAWGYT